The present TCR beta chain was sequenced within a study of OX40 agonist ivuxolimab in advanced cancers. Regarding the research as a whole: The costimulatory receptor OX40 (CD134) was targeted by ivuxolimab, a fully human IgG2 agonistic monoclonal antibody. Of the roughly 52 dose-escalation patients, hepatocellular carcinoma was present in roughly 19, melanoma in roughly 15, renal cell carcinoma in 9 and head and neck cancer in 9. The point of sequencing TCRbeta in the periphery was to test whether ivuxolimab changed TCR sequence diversity and drove clonal T-cell expansion. Intravenous ivuxolimab was administered to patients every 2 weeks at six dose levels: 0.01, 0.1, 0.3, 1.5, 3 and 10 mg/kg. The monotherapy dose-escalation portion (N of about 50 patients) of the phase I ivuxolimab trial is reported in the paper. Patients were allowed to have had prior anti-PD-1, anti-PD-L1 or anti-CTLA-4 therapy, and around 40% of the dose-escalation patients had previously received checkpoint inhibitors. Partial responses occurred in three dose-escalation patients, of whom one had hepatocellular carcinoma and two had cutaneous melanoma. In the dose-escalation cohort, around four fifths of patients were male, and the mean age was approximately 60 years, with a range of roughly 20 to 80. Here is what the overall study found, with its caveats: After ivuxolimab, more expanded clones were found on average in CD8+ T cells than in CD4+ T cells. Which antigens the clonally expanded peripheral T cells were specific for was not determined. Low levels of normalized T-cell clonal expansion were also seen in some patients who did not respond. At doses from 0.1 to 3.0 mg/kg, clonal expansion was seen in both CD4+ and CD8+ blood T cells between baseline and week 6. In the 0.1-3.0 mg/kg groups, partial responders had among the lowest normalized peripheral clonal expansion, particularly in CD8+ T cells.

Patients with autoimmune disease history or receiving systemic immunosuppression were excluded from the trial. Peripheral blood for TCR sequencing was drawn from every dose cohort at baseline, at cycle 4 day 1 and at cycle 7 day 1. Samples were obtained from an open-label, multicenter, first-in-human phase I dose-escalation trial of ivuxolimab. Adults with locally advanced or metastatic head and neck squamous cell, hepatocellular, melanoma or renal cell carcinoma were enrolled in the trial. Before TCR sequencing, CD4+ T cells and CD8+ T cells were sorted from peripheral blood as separate populations. V is pared back by 8 bases and J by 8 bases, with 4 bases lying between the germline termini. CDR1 SNHLY and CDR2 FYNNEI are derived from the germline V gene. Spanning cysteine to phenylalanine, the CDR3 consists of 10 amino acids. Of all the DNA, just the CDR3 is kept, 30 bases in frame from base 1.

Details on this clone: Which antigen it targets is not known. Base qualities are not at hand, and no much larger clone is one base apart.

To sequence the TCRbeta CDR3 region, genomic DNA was isolated from the sorted cells. TCRbeta CDR3 regions were sequenced using the immunoSEQ Assay. Here the immuneACCESS table is served through TCRdb, limited to in-frame sequences with V and J called. Missing clones are a known gap in these copies; in checked studies unresolved V genes cover under half, and the rest lacks a known reason. The table for this sample lists about 46,000 clones; around 90% of them were counted only once. In total, the top ten clones hold 14% of the sample. The sequence derives from an adult with an advanced solid tumor such as melanoma, head and neck, liver or kidney cancer. The input for sequencing was CD4+ or CD8+ T cells sorted from blood, taken in a trial of the OX40 agonist ivuxolimab. This chain is built from TRBV2 and TRBJ1-6; the D gene assignment is ambiguous. The DNA sequence is as follows: TGTGCCAGCGGGTATTCACCCCTCCACTTT. This encodes CASGYSPLHF.